The 21 T cell receptor beta chains in this list originate from one sample, sequenced in a study of technical replicates of blood from several donors (dated by TCRdb to 2015 to 2018). Library creation used the immunoSEQ multiplex PCR assay. TCRdb mirrors the immuneACCESS table, restricted to in-frame sequences. Some clones are absent from its copies; in checked studies, under half trace to an unresolved V gene, and the reason for the others is unknown. This sample lists about 98,000 clones; nearly 97% were detected once. Jointly, the top ten make up 0.2% to 0.25% of the sample. The sequenced sample was T cells isolated from PBMCs. The receptors here all came from a human donor in good health.

The rearrangement joins TRBV2 to TRBJ2-2; 9 bases are shared with TRBD2. The junction had 10 bases not matched to a gene; V was cut back by 6 bases and J by 2 bases. Germline V CDR1 and CDR2: SNHLY, FYNNEI. The CDR3 is made up of 17 amino acids. The CDR3 reads CASSPTSGQFNTGELFF. In DNA, the CDR3 is TGTGCCAGCAGCCCGACTAGCGGACAATTCAACACCGGGGAGCTGTTTTTT. Looking up the rest from reference TRBV2 and TRBJ2-2 gives the full variable domain: EPEVTQTPSHQVTQMGQEVILRCVPISNHLYFYWYRQILGQKVEFLVSFYNNEISEKSEIFDDQFSVERPDGSNFTLKIRSTKLEDSAMYFCASSPTSGQFNTGELFFGEGSRLTVL.

V is TRBV6-5 and J is TRBJ1-5; D not resolved. Germline V gene sequence: CDR1 MNHEY, CDR2 SVGAGI. The CDR3 is made up of 13 amino acids. V lost 0 bases, J lost 5 bases, and 5 bases lay in between. DNA for the CDR3: TGTGCCAGCAGTTACTCGTCGTATCAGCCCCAGCATTTT. This translates into CASSYSSYQPQHF.

This chain uses TRBV19 with TRBJ1-3, with unresolved D. The CDR3 spans 16 residues. Per the germline V gene, CDR1 is LNHDA and CDR2 is SQIVND (reference sequence). Trimming stripped 6 bases from V and 0 bases from J, with 15 bases between. CDR3 sequence: CASRDGVMASGNTIYF. CDR3 nucleotides: TGTGCCAGTAGAGACGGAGTTATGGCCTCTGGAAACACCATATATTTT.

The chain uses TRBV2 and TRBJ2-1; D gene uncertain. Germline V gene data show CDR1 as SNHLY and CDR2 as FYNNEI. The CDR3 has 12 residues. The germline V and J ends were trimmed by 6 bases and 7 bases, with 10 bases remaining between them. CDR3 region: CASSLIENEQFF. CDR3 nucleotide sequence: TGTGCCAGCAGCCTCATAGAGAATGAGCAGTTCTTC.

The chain combines TRBV29-1 with TRBJ2-7; tentatively, D is TRBD2 (5 bases). This CDR3 has 14 residues. V shed 0 bases and J shed 3 bases, with 12 bases lying between them. Germline values: CDR1 SQVTM, CDR2 ANQGSEA. The CDR3 nucleotides are TGCAGCGTTGAAGATACGGTCGGGGACTACGAGCAGTACTTC. This sequence encodes CSVEDTVGDYEQYF.

The chain employs TRBV6-5 and TRBJ2-1, with 11 bases lining up with TRBD2. The CDR3 extends over 14 amino acids. The trim removed 7 bases at V and 7 bases at J, leaving 6 bases unmatched. The germline V gene encodes CDR1 MNHEY and CDR2 SVGAGI. CDR3 sequence: CASTLAGGGNEQFF. In nucleotides, the CDR3 is TGTGCCAGCACCCTAGCGGGAGGAGGTAATGAGCAGTTCTTC.

The rearrangement links TRBV10-1 to TRBJ2-7; TRBD1 might be the D (5 bases). The V end lost 4 bases, the J end lost 7 bases, and 17 bases lay between the germline ends. The germline CDR1 and CDR2 sequences are WNHNN and SYGVQD (reference sequence). This CDR3 spans 14 amino acids. CDR3 DNA: TGCGCCAGCAGTGTGACCCCGACAGCCCTGGAGCAGTACTTC. It specifies CASSVTPTALEQYF.

The CDR3 here is CASSFKGTAYEQYF. The DNA for the CDR3 is TGTGCCAGCAGCTTTAAGGGGACAGCCTACGAGCAGTACTTC. The chain links TRBV5-4 to TRBJ2-7; 7 positions match TRBD1. CDR3 length equals 14 residues. The V segment lost 2 bases and the J segment 2 bases; nucleotides outside the gene matches: 4. CDR1 and CDR2 from the germline V gene are SGHNT and YYREEE (reference sequence).

The chain links TRBV18 to TRBJ1-2, with D possibly TRBD1 on 6 matching bases. The CDR3 is 16 residues long. The germline V and J ends were trimmed by 2 bases and 4 bases, with 17 bases remaining between them. Germline V CDR1 and CDR2: KGHSH, LQKENI. This CDR3 is CASSPKGVRQFYGYTF. The CDR3 DNA reads as TGTGCCAGCTCACCAAAGGGGGTCCGACAATTCTATGGCTACACCTTC.

The chain couples TRBV28 to TRBJ1-2; tentatively, D is TRBD1 (6 bases). The CDR3 sequence is 13 residues long. Trimming removed 5 bases from V and 4 bases from J, with 11 bases in between. The germline CDR1 and CDR2 sequences are MDHEN and SYDVKM. CDR3 amino acids: CASSVGQRYGYTF. In DNA form, the CDR3 reads TGTGCCAGCAGTGTAGGACAGCGCTATGGCTACACCTTC.

J is TRBJ2-3 and V is TRBV5-1; the match to TRBD2 covers 9 bases. Per the germline V gene, CDR1 is SGHRS and CDR2 is YFSETQ. The CDR3 contains 16 residues. After removal of 4 bases from V and 0 bases from J, the junction contained 6 bases not matched to a gene. CDR3 nucleotides: TGCGCCAGCAGCGAAGGCGGGGGGGCGAGCACAGATACGCAGTATTTT. Translation: CASSEGGGASTDTQYF.

Only one count was recorded for this clone. The chain carries TRBV4-1 and TRBJ2-3; 8 positions agree with TRBD2. V gave up 0 bases and J gave up 4 bases; unmatched junction bases: 6. This CDR3 is built from 16 residues. Germline V gene data show CDR1 as MGHRA and CDR2 as YSYEKL. The chain's CDR3 is CASSQDRGGRSDTQYF. The CDR3 DNA follows: TGCGCCAGCAGCCAAGATCGGGGGGGCCGGTCAGATACGCAGTATTTT.

J is TRBJ2-7 and V is TRBV29-1; 7 nucleotides match TRBD1. The CDR3 length is 14 residues. From germline, CDR1 is SQVTM and CDR2 ANQGSEA. J was trimmed by 3 bases and V by 0 bases; bases with no gene match: 5. CDR3 bases: TGCAGCGTTGAAGATGGGGACAGTAACTACGAGCAGTACTTC. It translates to CSVEDGDSNYEQYF.

This clone occurred once. This chain's CDR3 is CASSQGAGSGNTIYF. For the CDR3, the DNA is TGTGCCAGCAGCCAAGGGGCCGGCTCTGGAAACACCATATATTTT. The chain employs TRBV7-2 and TRBJ1-3, with D possibly matching TRBD1 (5 bases). The V and J ends lost 5 bases and 0 bases respectively, with 11 bases between them. Germline CDR1 SGHTA, CDR2 FQGNSA. The CDR3 spans 15 residues.

J is TRBJ1-5 and V is TRBV19; D possibly corresponds to TRBD1 (5 bases). Trimming removed 4 bases at V and 6 bases at J, with 13 bases between. This CDR3 comprises 14 residues. Germline-derived CDR1 and CDR2 are LNHDA and SQIVND (reference sequence). The CDR3 DNA reads as TGTGCCAGTAGTACGGGGGGGTCCGGTCAGCCCCAGCATTTT. Its translation is CASSTGGSGQPQHF.

This clone was seen once. The chain combines TRBV19 with TRBJ1-1, with 8 bases aligning to TRBD1. V was pared by 1 base and J by 5 bases, with 9 bases of the junction left unmatched. The CDR3 totals 16 residues. Germline V gives CDR1 LNHDA, CDR2 SQIVND (reference sequence). The CDR3 region has the DNA TGTGCCAGTAGTATAGGACAGGGGAGGAGGCGGACTGAAGCTTTCTTT. Protein product: CASSIGQGRRRTEAFF.

The chain joins TRBV6-1 to TRBJ1-1; possible D gene TRBD1, 6 bases. The CDR3 loop spans 15 amino acids. V shed 6 bases and J shed 3 bases, with 17 bases lying between them. CDR1 is MNHNS and CDR2 is SASEGT in the germline V gene. CDR3 residues: CASREYRDLYTEAFF. CDR3 bases: TGTGCCAGCAGAGAGTACAGGGATTTGTACACTGAAGCTTTCTTT.

V gene TRBV5-4 combines with J gene TRBJ2-1; the match to TRBD2 covers 8 bases. With V trimmed by 2 bases and J by 0 bases, 4 bases remained unmatched. This CDR3 is 16 amino acids long. Germline CDR1 and CDR2: SGHNT and YYREEE (reference sequence). CDR3 in amino acids: CASSFGLAGSYNEQFF. DNA of the CDR3: TGTGCCAGCAGCTTTGGCCTAGCGGGCTCCTACAATGAGCAGTTCTTC.

The genes are TRBV5-4 and TRBJ1-2; the D gene is possibly TRBD1 (6 bases). The V end was cut by 4 bases, the J end by 5 bases, with 18 bases between. The CDR3 runs to 15 residues. CDR1 is SGHNT, CDR2 YYREEE, per germline (reference sequence). The CDR3 DNA reads TGTGCCAGCAGCCCGCGGGGGACACCGAAATATGGCTACACCTTC. It specifies CASSPRGTPKYGYTF.

This sequence joins TRBV5-1 and TRBJ2-5; D uncertain. The CDR3 is made up of 13 amino acids. Germline V gene sequence: CDR1 SGHRS, CDR2 YFSETQ. Trimming removed 4 bases at V and 3 bases at J, with 10 bases between. The CDR3 nucleotides are TGCGCCAGCAGCGTTCGAGGAAAAGAGACCCAGTACTTC. Amino acid sequence: CASSVRGKETQYF.

This sequence joins TRBV11-2 and TRBJ1-1; unclear D gene. V lost 1 base to trimming and J lost 4 bases, with 16 bases between them. CDR3 length equals 16 residues. From germline, CDR1 is SGHAT and CDR2 FQNNGV. For the CDR3, the DNA is TGTGCCAGCAGCTTAGTGGGCGGGAAGCGGGGCACTGAAGCTTTCTTT. Protein sequence: CASSLVGGKRGTEAFF. The full variable domain, completed using reference TRBV11-2 and TRBJ1-1, is EAGVAQSPRYKIIEKRQSVAFWCNPISGHATLYWYQQILGQGPKLLIQFQNNGVVDDSQLPKDRFSAERLKGVDSTLKIQPAKLEDSAVYLCASSLVGGKRGTEAFFGQGTRLTVV.